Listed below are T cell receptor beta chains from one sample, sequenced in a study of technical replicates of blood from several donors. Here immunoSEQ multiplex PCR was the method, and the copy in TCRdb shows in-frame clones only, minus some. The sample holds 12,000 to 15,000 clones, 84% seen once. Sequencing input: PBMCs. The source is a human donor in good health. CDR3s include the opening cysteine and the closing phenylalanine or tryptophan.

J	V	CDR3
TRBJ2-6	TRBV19	CASSPGQGAAGANVLTF
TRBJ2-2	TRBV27	CASSLTGLNANTGELFF
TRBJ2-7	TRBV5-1	CASSPTGISYEQYF
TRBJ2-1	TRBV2	CASTRESSYNEQFF
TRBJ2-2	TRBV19	CASSRAGGVPGELFF
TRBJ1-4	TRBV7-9	CASTTFQLTNEKLFF
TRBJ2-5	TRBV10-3	CAISESLNSGSPRRETQYF
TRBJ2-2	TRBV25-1	CASSEYSTGELFF
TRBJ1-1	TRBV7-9	CASSLAQVQGEAFF
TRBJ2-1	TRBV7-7	CASSLGTPSSGGHNEQFF
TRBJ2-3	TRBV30	CAWGEGLNTDTQYF
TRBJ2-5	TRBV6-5	CASSWEGLGWETQYF
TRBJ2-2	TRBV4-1	CASSQVSLAVNTGELFF
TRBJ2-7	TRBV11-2	CASSLDTLVSYEQYF
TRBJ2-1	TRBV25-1	CASSESPRAGGYNEQFF
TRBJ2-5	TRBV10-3	CAISAAGDGETQYF
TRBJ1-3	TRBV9	CASSGFLGLNTIYF
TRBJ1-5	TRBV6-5	CATRPRQGFQPQHF
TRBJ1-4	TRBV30	CAWERGANEKLFF
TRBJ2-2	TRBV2	CASEGLAGNTGELFF